This TCR beta chain was recorded in a study of T cell repertoires in cytomegalovirus infection. Notes on the study in general: Cumulative public TCR beta family frequency identified CMV carriers with the relevant HLA. Dominating the ex vivo response were TCR beta clonotypes that were CMV-specific and HLA-C-restricted.

Looked up from germline, CDR1 is DFQATT and CDR2 is SNEGSKA (reference sequence). Between the trimmed V and J ends, which lost 3 bases and 0 bases, there was a span of 12 bases. The CDR3 totals 15 residues. As for this clonotype: Its specificity is unknown.

A single record per CDR3 protein comes from TCRdb applying MiXCR to the reads. The sample comprises a few hundred thousand distinct CDR3 sequences, 17% of which are singletons, and around 11% rests with the top ten. The TCR originated in a human donor in good health (CMV status not recorded). Some clones in this sample may be carry-over from other donors' samples. V gene TRBV20-1 combines with J gene TRBJ1-5; D may be TRBD1 (5 bases). The material sequenced was PBMCs. The CDR3 region is CSASGRVTSNQPQHF. DNA for the CDR3: TGCAGTGCTAGTGGCAGGGTAACTAGCAATCAGCCCCAGCATTTT.